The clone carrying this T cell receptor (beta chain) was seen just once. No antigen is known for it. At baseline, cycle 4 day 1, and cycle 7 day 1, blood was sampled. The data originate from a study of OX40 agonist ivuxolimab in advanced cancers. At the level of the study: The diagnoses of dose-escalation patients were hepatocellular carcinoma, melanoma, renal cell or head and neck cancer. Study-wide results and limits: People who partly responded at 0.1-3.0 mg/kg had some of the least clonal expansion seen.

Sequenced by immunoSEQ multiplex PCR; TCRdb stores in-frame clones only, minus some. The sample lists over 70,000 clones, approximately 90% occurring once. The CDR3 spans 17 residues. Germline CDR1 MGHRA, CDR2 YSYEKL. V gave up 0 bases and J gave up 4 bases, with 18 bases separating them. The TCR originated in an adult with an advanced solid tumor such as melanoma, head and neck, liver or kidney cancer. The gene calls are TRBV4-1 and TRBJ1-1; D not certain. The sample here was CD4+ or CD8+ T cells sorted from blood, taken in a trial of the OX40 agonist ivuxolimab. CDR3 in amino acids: CASSQDFALQAGTEAFF. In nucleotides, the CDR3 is TGCGCCAGCAGCCAAGATTTCGCGTTACAAGCGGGCACTGAAGCTTTCTTT.